This paragraph reports one T cell receptor (beta chain). This clone was recorded once. Its binding antigen is unknown. Base qualities are not provided; no much larger clone lies one nucleotide away. This sample was included in a study of shared clonotypes between healthy human individuals (dated by TCRdb to the early 2020s). Regarding the research as a whole: Two women and a few men aged 18 to 49 years were included in the cohort. For each donor, CD4 naive and CD4 memory were each run on three plates, CD8 naive on two plates, and CD8 memory on one plate. The study deeply sequenced blood TCR repertoires of several healthy adults to estimate repertoire size and the extent of clonotype sharing between individuals. Libraries were prepared and TCR repertoires were sequenced by different laboratories using diverse techniques, in order to increase sequencing depth and limit assay-specific biases. Leukapheresis yielded between about 0.9 and 8.9 billion PBMCs per donor.

Taken from cysteine to phenylalanine, the CDR3 has 15 residues. Kept here is only the CDR3 DNA, which spans 45 bases and is read in frame from base 1. V is reduced by 6 bases and J by 5 bases, leaving a spacing of 16 bases between them. Reading the germline V gene (reference sequence) gives CDR1 LNHDA and CDR2 SQIVND. Using the deep immunoSEQ assay, TCR CDR3 regions were amplified from genomic DNA by multiplex PCR. For each cell subset, the extracted genomic DNA was distributed evenly across all wells of several immunoSEQ 96-well plates, and each plate served as one replicate. For sorted subsets, each replicate PCR was loaded with about 0.2 ug genomic DNA, equivalent to approximately 27,000 T cell genomes. Purified libraries were measured with a Qubit 3.0 fluorometer, size-checked on a Bioanalyzer 2100, and measured again with the KAPA Library Quantification kit. Each immunoSEQ 96-well plate was sequenced on its own single-read 150-cycle Illumina NextSeq 550 flow cell. Per the original workflow: The immunoSEQ output contained only junctional sequences without quality scores, so filtering could not match that applied to full-length reads. To assign V/J genes and CDR3, sequences were annotated against IMGT germline references using PyIR, a Python wrapper for IgBLAST v1.9. Any read was removed if the V/J assignment was weak (E-value above 1e-6), the CDR3 was missing, or the read contained stop codons, out-of-frame junctions, or ambiguous translated residues. V3J clonotypes were defined as sequences sharing an identical inferred V gene, J gene, and CDR3 amino acid sequence. Percentage overlap between repertoires was calculated by dividing the number of shared unique clonotypes by the size of the smaller repertoire. Three approaches were used to assess repertoire richness: RTK rarefaction, the Chao1 estimator, and Recon v2.1 estimates of unobserved clonotypes. Generation probabilities for all TCRbeta clonotypes obtained by the gDNA method from a few donors were computed using OLGA. TCRdb mirrors the immuneACCESS table, restricted to in-frame sequences. Some clones are absent from its copies; in checked studies, under half trace to an unresolved V gene, and the reason for the others is unknown. V, J and clone size derive from that table, while D and trimming were established from the DNA sequence. Here the sample has about 2 million clones; roughly 94% occur a single time. The biggest ten clones account for 0.1% to 0.15% of the sample.

The donors were healthy, HIV-negative adults who had no recently reported acute infections or vaccinations. All donors were Caucasian adults living in Nashville, Tennessee, USA. CD4+ T cells were enriched by magnetic negative selection, after which naive cells were positively selected on CD45RA and the negative fraction was taken as the memory subset. After blood collection by leukapheresis, PBMCs were isolated using Ficoll-Histopaque density gradient centrifugation and then cryopreserved in the vapor phase of liquid nitrogen. Analytical flow cytometry was used to check the purity and quantity of every magnetically sorted T cell population. From each sorted fraction, genomic DNA was isolated and quantified by UV absorbance on a Nanodrop 2000c. Study-wide conclusions, independent of this receptor: Because the study included only a small number of donors, the genetic and exposure-history diversity represented was limited. Even with the large sequencing depth, rarefaction of the sorted-subset datasets indicated that sequencing was incomplete. Estimated clonotype richness was generally larger for naive than for memory subsets. Pairwise subsampling led to the expectation that sequencing depth would affect the degree of clonotype sharing among donors. When several donors were compared, the shared fraction of clonotypes was around 5% for naive CD4, 3.5% to 4% for naive CD8, roughly 2.3% for memory CD4, and around 0.37% for memory CD8. Sampling was restricted to blood, and TCR repertoires in tissues likely differ from the TCR repertoires found in blood. Higher generation probabilities were observed for clonotypes shared by all four sorted-subset donors than for non-shared clonotypes.

Sequences were obtained from naive CD4+ T cells sorted from blood. Taken with the paper, the label for cell subset or site translates to: CD45RA+ positively selected. The sequence is built from TRBV19 and TRBJ2-2; the D gene is possibly TRBD1, with 6 bases matching. The receptor's source is a man between 18 and 35 years old in good health. The CDR3 corresponds to CASRFVWTDTGELFF. In nucleotide form, the sequence is TGTGCCAGTAGATTTGTCTGGACAGATACCGGGGAGCTGTTTTTT.